These 32 T cell receptor beta chains came from one sample sequenced in a study of cytomegalovirus exposure and HLA in healthy donors. Primers: 60 Vbeta forward and 13 Jbeta reverse. Only in-frame clones appear in the TCRdb table, and some are missing; sequencing was by immunoSEQ multiplex PCR. This table holds some 190,000 clones, approximately 79% found once. The specimen sequenced was PBMCs. Every receptor here comes from a woman between 18 and 29 years old in good health and CMV-seronegative.

Only a few counts were recorded for this clone. The V and J genes are TRBV5-6 and TRBJ1-2; 7 bases are shared with TRBD1. V lost 4 bases, J lost 4 bases, and 7 bases stayed unmatched. The germline V gene encodes CDR1 SGHDT and CDR2 YYEEEE. CDR3 length equals 14 residues. The CDR3: CASSPGTALYGYTF. For the CDR3, the DNA is TGTGCCAGCAGCCCCGGGACAGCACTCTATGGCTACACCTTC.

The CDR3 DNA follows: TGTGCCAGCAGTTCCATCGGCTCCTACAATGAGCAGTTCTTC. This codes for CASSSIGSYNEQFF. The chain recombines TRBV27 with TRBJ2-1; unclear D gene. The CDR3 has 14 residues. V lost 4 bases and J lost 0, with 7 bases in between. Germline CDR1 is MNHEY and CDR2 is SMNVEV (reference sequence).

DNA for the CDR3: TGTGCCAGCAGTGGGGGACAGGAAATGAACACTGAAGCTTTCTTT. It codes for CASSGGQEMNTEAFF. The chain is built from TRBV6-5 and TRBJ1-1; 8 bases map to TRBD1. This CDR3 contains 15 residues. V shed 5 bases, J shed 0 bases, and the junction held 5 bases outside the gene matches. Germline CDR1 is MNHEY and CDR2 is SVGAGI.

This clone was observed once. V gene TRBV6-5 combines with J gene TRBJ2-7; TRBD2 aligns across 10 bases. The CDR3 has 14 residues. Germline values: CDR1 MNHEY, CDR2 SVGAGI. J lost 3 bases, V lost 4 bases, and 3 bases had no gene match. CDR3 sequence: CASSLVAGGYEQYF. CDR3 in DNA: TGTGCCAGCAGTTTGGTAGCGGGAGGCTACGAGCAGTACTTC.

This chain links TRBV27 with TRBJ2-7, with 9 positions matching TRBD1. This CDR3 is built from 16 residues. Per germline, CDR1 MNHEY and CDR2 SMNVEV (reference sequence). The V and J ends lost 5 bases and 3 bases, in that order; junction bases with no gene match: 11. The CDR3 sequence is CASSLLPGQGVYEQYF. In DNA, the CDR3 is TGTGCCAGCAGTCTACTACCGGGACAGGGCGTCTACGAGCAGTACTTC.

The V and J genes are TRBV2 and TRBJ2-5; D gene ambiguous. V dropped 6 bases and J dropped 3 bases, with 11 bases sitting between them. CDR3 length equals 13 residues. Germline lookup yields CDR1 SNHLY and CDR2 FYNNEI. CDR3 DNA: TGTGCCAGCAGCGCAGATCCAAAAGAGACCCAGTACTTC. It codes for CASSADPKETQYF.

V gene TRBV7-9 combines with J gene TRBJ2-7; a weak D match, TRBD2 (5 bases). The CDR3 spans 12 residues. CDR1 and CDR2 (germline): SEHNR, FQNEAQ (reference sequence). The germline V and J ends were trimmed by 6 bases and 3 bases, with 9 bases remaining between them. The CDR3 DNA reads as TGTGCCAGCAGTATGGAGGTCTACGAGCAGTACTTC. Translating gives CASSMEVYEQYF.

This clone was seen only once. The rearrangement joins TRBV13 to TRBJ1-1; 7 positions agree with TRBD1. The V gene end was trimmed by 5 bases and the J gene end by 0 bases; junction bases not matched to a gene: 9. Germline-derived CDR1 and CDR2 are PRHDT and FYEKMQ (reference sequence). This CDR3 is built from 16 residues. CDR3 nucleotides: TGTGCCAGCAGCCTCCGACAGGGAGTCATGAACACTGAAGCTTTCTTT. It translates to CASSLRQGVMNTEAFF.

This clone was picked up one time. The rearrangement links TRBV7-2 to TRBJ2-3; a weak D match, TRBD2 (5 bases). Trimming shortened V by 1 base and J by 5 bases, and 16 bases separated the two germline ends. CDR3 length: 16 amino acids. Germline loops: CDR1 SGHTA, CDR2 FQGNSA. The CDR3 here is CASSLVPSLMVDTQYF. The DNA of the CDR3 is TGTGCCAGCAGCTTAGTTCCTAGCTTGATGGTAGATACGCAGTATTTT.

J is TRBJ1-2 and V is TRBV5-6, with a weak D call TRBD1 (6 bases). Germline V lookup: CDR1 SGHDT, CDR2 YYEEEE. V was trimmed by 4 bases and J by 4 bases, leaving 20 bases between them. The CDR3 has 16 amino acids. In DNA form, the CDR3 reads TGTGCCAGCAGCCCCCTTCGTGGACAGAACCCCTATGGCTACACCTTC. Protein product: CASSPLRGQNPYGYTF.

The genes are TRBV30 and TRBJ1-5; no clear D gene. The CDR3 runs 12 residues. The V end was cut by 3 bases, the J end by 6 bases, with 9 bases between. The V gene's germline CDR1 is GTSNPN and CDR2 SVGIG (reference sequence). The CDR3 reads CAWSLGGQPQHF. The CDR3 nucleotides read TGTGCCTGGAGCCTCGGTGGTCAGCCCCAGCATTTT.

This clone turned up a few times. The rearrangement links TRBV27 to TRBJ2-1; D gene uncertain. V dropped 6 bases and J dropped 0 bases, with 6 bases sitting between them. The CDR3 covers 13 residues. Germline assignment: CDR1 MNHEY and CDR2 SMNVEV (reference sequence). CDR3 sequence reads: CASRRSSYNEQFF. DNA of the CDR3: TGTGCCAGCAGGCGTAGCTCCTACAATGAGCAGTTCTTC.

The J gene is TRBJ1-2, the V gene TRBV27; D is unresolved. CDR1 MNHEY and CDR2 SMNVEV come from the germline V gene (reference sequence). The CDR3 is 13 amino acids. The V gene lost 3 bases and the J gene lost 4 bases, with 9 bases spanning the gap. In nucleotides, the CDR3 is TGTGCCAGCAGTTTGAGCTATAGCTATGGCTACACCTTC. Protein sequence: CASSLSYSYGYTF.

The genes are TRBV5-1 and TRBJ1-1; TRBD1 aligns across 7 bases. The CDR3 covers 14 residues. Germline V gives CDR1 SGHRS, CDR2 YFSETQ. V dropped 4 bases and J dropped 2; count of bases not matched to a gene: 5. This CDR3 reads CASSVGTANTEAFF. Here the CDR3 DNA reads TGCGCCAGCAGCGTGGGGACAGCCAACACTGAAGCTTTCTTT. Complete variable domain (other parts from reference TRBV5-1 and TRBJ1-1): KAGVTQTPRYLIKTRGQQVTLSCSPISGHRSVSWYQQTPGQGLQFLFEYFSETQRNKGNFPGRFSGRQFSNSRSEMNVSTLELGDSALYLCASSVGTANTEAFFGQGTRLTVV.

V and J are TRBV27 and TRBJ1-1; 8 nucleotides align to TRBD1. CDR1 and CDR2 (germline): MNHEY, SMNVEV (reference sequence). V was clipped by 6 bases and J by 2 bases; unmatched bases: 8. This CDR3 has 15 residues. In DNA form, the CDR3 reads TGTGCCAGCAGAACCCCCGGGACAGGAAACACTGAAGCTTTCTTT. This codes for CASRTPGTGNTEAFF.

The CDR3 loop is CASSMQGSGNQPQHF. The DNA of the CDR3 is TGTGCCAGCAGCATGCAGGGTTCAGGCAATCAGCCCCAGCATTTT. The chain carries TRBV5-4 and TRBJ1-5, with D perhaps matching TRBD1 (5 bases). Germline-derived CDR1 and CDR2 are SGHNT and YYREEE (reference sequence). The V end lost 4 bases, the J end lost 2 bases, and 13 bases lay between the germline ends. CDR3 size: 15 residues.

V usage is TRBV6-1 and J usage is TRBJ2-1, with D tentatively TRBD1 (5 bases). The germline V gene has CDR1 MNHNS and CDR2 SASEGT. The CDR3 is 15 residues long. V lost 1 base, J lost 2 bases, and 9 bases lay in between. The DNA for the CDR3 is TGTGCCAGCAGTGAAGGCAGGGCCCCCTACAATGAGCAGTTCTTC. Protein product: CASSEGRAPYNEQFF.

The chain employs TRBV5-5 and TRBJ1-1; 9 bases match TRBD1. J was trimmed by 4 bases and V by 3 bases; bases with no gene match: 7. Germline V gives CDR1 SGHKS, CDR2 YYEKEE (reference sequence). The CDR3 length is 15 residues. Written as DNA, the CDR3 is TGTGCCAGCAGCTGGACAGGGGTGGGGACCACTGAAGCTTTCTTT. Amino acids: CASSWTGVGTTEAFF.

J is TRBJ2-7 and V is TRBV7-2, with 12 positions matching TRBD2. CDR3 length: 14 residues. J gave up 3 bases and V 5 bases, and 2 bases lay outside the gene matches. CDR1 and CDR2 from the germline V gene are SGHTA and FQGNSA. The CDR3 loop is CASSGGLAGYEQYF. The CDR3 DNA follows: TGTGCCAGCAGCGGGGGACTAGCGGGCTACGAGCAGTACTTC.

This sequence joins TRBV27 and TRBJ2-6; D unresolved. Germline values: CDR1 MNHEY, CDR2 SMNVEV (reference sequence). CDR3 length: 17 amino acids. V shed 5 bases and J shed 4 bases, with 18 bases lying between them. The CDR3 loop reads CASSLAIFGSGANVLTF. The CDR3 nucleotides read TGTGCCAGCAGTCTCGCGATTTTTGGTTCCGGGGCCAACGTCCTGACTTTC.

The CDR3 DNA follows: TGTGCCTGGAGTGTAGCGGCAGGGGGCTATGGGCTGTTTTTT. Its translation: CAWSVAAGGYGLFF. V usage is TRBV30 and J usage is TRBJ1-4, with TRBD1 matching 8 bases. CDR3 length: 14 amino acids. Trimming at V came to 0 bases and at J to 14 bases, leaving 11 bases not matched to a gene. The V gene's germline CDR1 is GTSNPN and CDR2 SVGIG (reference sequence).

The chain couples TRBV7-9 to TRBJ2-1, with TRBD2 matching over 7 bases. Trimming cost V 4 bases and J 4 bases; bases outside gene matches: 7. Germline V lookup: CDR1 SEHNR, CDR2 FQNEAQ (reference sequence). CDR3 length: 15 residues. CDR3 residues: CASSSPGGTYNEQFF. CDR3 bases: TGTGCCAGCAGCTCTCCGGGGGGTACTTACAATGAGCAGTTCTTC.

The chain has TRBV29-1 and TRBJ2-7, with 7 positions matching TRBD1. Germline loops: CDR1 SQVTM, CDR2 ANQGSEA. The CDR3 runs to 16 residues. V lost 4 bases and J lost 2; bases outside the gene matches: 14. The CDR3 loop is CSVVPDQWGQPYEQYF. The CDR3 nucleotides are TGCAGCGTTGTCCCAGACCAATGGGGACAGCCCTACGAGCAGTACTTC.

In this sample, this clone turned up once. This CDR3 reads CASRGDSSNSPLHF. The CDR3 nucleotides are TGTGCCAGTAGAGGGGACAGTTCCAATTCACCCCTCCACTTT. V and J are TRBV19 and TRBJ1-6; 7 bases are shared with TRBD1. Germline CDR1 reads LNHDA; CDR2 reads SQIVND (reference sequence). The CDR3 runs to 14 residues. V dropped 6 bases and J dropped 7; count of bases not matched to a gene: 6. The full variable domain, with the rest looked up from reference TRBV19 and TRBJ1-6, is DGGITQSPKYLFRKEGQNVTLSCEQNLNHDAMYWYRQDPGQGLRLIYYSQIVNDFQKGDIAEGYSVSREKKESFPLTVTSAQKNPTAFYLCASRGDSSNSPLHFGNGTRLTVT.

The V and J genes are TRBV6-1 and TRBJ2-5; 15 nucleotides line up with TRBD2. With V trimmed by 1 base and J by 11 bases, 5 bases remained unmatched. The V gene's germline CDR1 is MNHNS and CDR2 SASEGT. This CDR3 region has 15 residues. CDR3 in DNA: TGTGCCAGCAGTGAAGGGACTAGCGGGAGGGGAGAGCAGTACTTC. It specifies CASSEGTSGRGEQYF.

The rearrangement joins TRBV18 to TRBJ2-7; TRBD2 matches 10 bases. Germline V gene data show CDR1 as KGHSH and CDR2 as LQKENI. The CDR3 loop spans 15 amino acids. The V and J ends lost 2 bases and 1 base, in that order; junction bases with no gene match: 2. The CDR3 DNA reads TGTGCCAGCTCACCATCTAGCGGGAGATCCTACGAGCAGTACTTC. Its protein is CASSPSSGRSYEQYF. The full variable domain, with the rest looked up from reference TRBV18 and TRBJ2-7, is NAGVMQNPRHLVRRRGQEARLRCSPMKGHSHVYWYRQLPEEGLKFMVYLQKENIIDESGMPKERFSAEFPKEGPSILRIQQVVRGDSAAYFCASSPSSGRSYEQYFGPGTRLTVT.

There are a few counts of this clone. V gene TRBV5-1 combines with J gene TRBJ2-1; the D gene is possibly TRBD2 (6 bases). Trimming pared 5 bases from V and 4 bases from J, leaving 13 bases between. Germline V CDR1 and CDR2: SGHRS, YFSETQ. The CDR3 loop spans 14 amino acids. This CDR3 reads CASSEEGRYNEQFF. CDR3 in DNA: TGCGCCAGCAGTGAGGAGGGGCGATACAATGAGCAGTTCTTC.

This sequence joins TRBV5-1 and TRBJ2-5, with D hard to call. Germline V gene sequence: CDR1 SGHRS, CDR2 YFSETQ. V shed 2 bases and J shed 0 bases, with 14 bases lying between them. The CDR3 spans 16 residues. DNA of the CDR3: TGCGCCAGCAGCTTCCGTCCAGGCACGTACCAAGAGACCCAGTACTTC. Its translation is CASSFRPGTYQETQYF. The whole variable domain, remainder taken from reference TRBV5-1 and TRBJ2-5, is KAGVTQTPRYLIKTRGQQVTLSCSPISGHRSVSWYQQTPGQGLQFLFEYFSETQRNKGNFPGRFSGRQFSNSRSEMNVSTLELGDSALYLCASSFRPGTYQETQYFGPGTRLLVL.

This clone was counted between two and nine times. The V call is TRBV10-1, the J call TRBJ2-1; D gene ambiguous. This CDR3 has 10 residues. Trimming pared 8 bases from V and 5 bases from J, leaving 4 bases between. Per germline, CDR1 WNHNN and CDR2 SYGVQD (reference sequence). CDR3 coding DNA: TGCGCCAGCCTACACAATGAGCAGTTCTTC. Translation gives CASLHNEQFF.

The rearrangement joins TRBV27 to TRBJ2-3; the D is unclear. This CDR3 has 14 amino acids. V gave up 3 bases and J gave up 0 bases, with 7 bases separating them. Germline-derived CDR1 and CDR2 are MNHEY and SMNVEV (reference sequence). The CDR3 nucleotides read TGTGCCAGCAGTTTCCAGACTAGCACAGATACGCAGTATTTT. Translating it yields CASSFQTSTDTQYF.

In regard to this clone: Germline and junction disagree at one end, which may indicate a read error. J is TRBJ1-2 and V is TRBV7-9; 7 bases align to TRBD1. The CDR3 is 16 residues long. Germline V CDR1 and CDR2: SEHNR, FQNEAQ (reference sequence). CDR3 protein: CSSSIGTASPNYGYTF. In nucleotides, the CDR3 is TGTTCCAGCAGCATAGGGACAGCAAGCCCTAACTATGGCTACACCTTC. Variable domain in full (rest from reference TRBV7-9 and TRBJ1-2): DTGVSQNPRHKITKRGQNVTFRCDPISEHNRLYWYRQTLGQGPEFLTYFQNEAQLEKSRLLSDRFSAERPKGSFSTLEIQRTEQGDSAMYLCSSSIGTASPNYGYTFGSGTRLTVV.

This clone is a singleton in its sample. The genes are TRBV19 and TRBJ1-2, with 7 bases that match TRBD1. The V segment lost 6 bases and the J segment 1 base; nucleotides outside the gene matches: 5. The CDR3 covers 14 residues. Germline V gene data show CDR1 as LNHDA and CDR2 as SQIVND (reference sequence). The CDR3 region has the DNA TGTGCCAGTAGGCCCGGGACAGTTAACTATGGCTACACCTTC. This codes for CASRPGTVNYGYTF.